The T cell receptor beta chain under discussion was sequenced for a study of T cells in Graves' hyperthyroidism and ophthalmopathy. Study-level results: Most thyroid-expanded clonotypes above 0.001 were also found in blood.

The investigators amplified TCR beta CDR3 regions from RNA transcripts. With the HTBI primer set, the TCR CDR3 went through a first round of RT-PCR. MiXCR, applied by TCRdb to the multiplex PCR reads, yields one record per CDR3 protein. The profile shows hundreds of thousands of distinct CDR3 sequences, approximately 13% of them singletons. V lost 5 bases, J lost 10 bases, and 7 bases stayed unmatched. The CDR3 is 13 residues long. From germline, CDR1 is MGHRA and CDR2 YSYEKL. Concerning this clonotype itself: Its antigen is unknown.

The chain recombines TRBV4-1 with TRBJ2-1, with 8 bases identical to TRBD1. This TCR was sampled from a woman aged 18-29 years with Graves' hyperthyroidism. Sequenced input: blood. The CDR3 sequence is CASSFDRGREQFF. CDR3 coding DNA: TGCGCCAGCAGCTTCGACAGGGGCCGGGAGCAGTTCTTC.